What follows is one T cell receptor (beta chain) and its context. The antigen remains unidentified. The donors, nominally healthy at sampling, likely had unrecorded immune exposures. The data derive from a study of cytomegalovirus exposure and HLA in healthy donors. General study findings and limits: A prior analysis recorded that most TCR beta V segments were productive about 87% or about 30% of the time. Certain sequence variants were highly shared and formed a cluster, and this cluster was likely a sequencing artifact.

Germline CDR1 is LNHDA and CDR2 is SQIVND (reference sequence). Trimming took 5 bases from V and 1 from J; bases not matched to a gene: 19. CDR3 length: 20 amino acids. 13 Jbeta primers and 60 Vbeta primers were used for the PCR. Sequenced by immunoSEQ multiplex PCR; TCRdb stores in-frame clones only, minus some. The table shows some 150,000 clones, with roughly 85% occurring only once. The specimen was PBMCs. This clonotype was obtained from a male donor in good health and CMV-seronegative. The J gene is TRBJ1-1, the V gene TRBV19, with 10 positions matching TRBD1. This CDR3 is CASSGNGQGGRVSKNTEAFF. CDR3 nucleotide sequence: TGTGCCAGTAGTGGGAACGGACAGGGGGGCCGCGTCAGCAAGAACACTGAAGCTTTCTTT. Drawing the rest from reference TRBV19 and TRBJ1-1, the complete variable domain is DGGITQSPKYLFRKEGQNVTLSCEQNLNHDAMYWYRQDPGQGLRLIYYSQIVNDFQKGDIAEGYSVSREKKESFPLTVTSAQKNPTAFYLCASSGNGQGGRVSKNTEAFFGQGTRLTVV.